What follows describes a single T cell receptor beta chain. The antigen is undetermined. V dropped 5 bases and J dropped 3; count of bases not matched to a gene: 10. The CDR3 extends over 15 amino acids. CDR1 is SGHTA and CDR2 is FQGNSA in the germline V gene. The data originate from a study of blood T cells in healthy people across ages. Study-level findings and limits: Estimates of diversity drawn from one million T cells were considered underestimates.

Next came a second PCR, run for roughly 6 to 11 cycles, which used a sample-barcoded 5' primer along with a J-beta primer mix. Tagging of each cDNA molecule was performed by a template-switch adaptor with 12 random nucleotides. TCRdb fed the 5' RACE reads into MiXCR, producing one record per CDR3 protein. The table has more than 1.4 million distinct CDR3 sequences, about 43% seen once. Source material: blood. The rearrangement joins TRBV7-2 to TRBJ2-7; the match to TRBD2 covers 7 bases. The TCR originated in a woman aged 18-35 years in good health. The CDR3: CASSGKVGGHYEQYF. The CDR3 nucleotides are TGTGCCAGCAGCGGGAAGGTGGGAGGGCACTACGAGCAGTACTTC.